This passage covers 13 T cell receptor beta chains from one sample sequenced in a study of post-analysis software for immune sequencing data. General observations from the study: A handful of TRBV segments were significantly more frequent in patients than in controls. TRBV5-6, TRBV5-1 and TRBV20-1 were among these segments.

Carried by the TCR beta cDNA libraries were unique molecular identifiers. TCRdb re-called the PCR reads through MiXCR, storing one row per CDR3 protein. The sample has approximately 770,000 distinct CDR3 sequences; about 43% are singletons. Their antigen targets remain unknown. Specimen: blood. The origin of the receptors is a girl aged 5-17 years with multiple sclerosis.

The genes are TRBV6-6 and TRBJ2-7, with TRBD2 identical over 8 bases. CDR3 length: 13 residues. Germline CDR1 MNHNY, CDR2 SVGAGI (reference sequence). The CDR3: CAVSREVAYEQYF. The CDR3 DNA is TGTGCAGTGTCGCGGGAGGTAGCCTACGAGCAGTACTTC.

A few counts support this clonotype. The chain employs TRBV20-1 and TRBJ1-4, with D hard to call. CDR3 size: 13 residues. CDR1 and CDR2 from the germline V gene are DFQATT and SNEGSKA (reference sequence). V lost 2 bases and J 8 bases, leaving 12 bases between the germline ends. CDR3 bases: TGCAGTGCTAGACCCGAATGGGCCGAAAAACTGTTTTTT. This encodes CSARPEWAEKLFF.

To note about this clonotype: The conserved phenylalanine or tryptophan is not found at the CDR3 terminus, so this likely reflects a read error. V is TRBV5-6 and J is TRBJ2-7; TRBD1 matches 8 bases. The CDR3 is made up of 14 amino acids. Germline V gene lookup returns CDR1 SGHDT and CDR2 YYEEEE. V shed 4 bases and J 2 bases; nucleotides not matched to a gene: 5. Here the CDR3 DNA reads TGTGCCAGCAGCCATGGACAGGGAACCTACGAGCAGTACCTC. Translated, it gives CASSHGQGTYEQYL.

In this sample, this clonotype turned up a few times. This chain connects TRBV9 to TRBJ2-3; no definite D call. V lost 3 bases to trimming and J lost 2 bases, with 4 bases between them. The CDR3 loop spans 12 amino acids. CDR1 is SGDLS and CDR2 is YYNGEE in the germline V gene. The CDR3 spells CASSGPTDTQYF. The CDR3 bases are TGTGCCAGCAGCGGACCCACAGATACGCAGTATTTT.

This clonotype was counted only a few times. The chain links TRBV9 to TRBJ1-6; TRBD1 agrees at 7 bases. The germline V gene encodes CDR1 SGDLS and CDR2 YYNGEE. After removal of 4 bases from V and 5 bases from J, the junction contained 12 bases not matched to a gene. The CDR3 spans 17 residues. Here the CDR3 DNA reads TGTGCCAGCAGCCCGAGCCCTAGGACAGGCGATAATTCACCCCTCCACTTT. Its translation: CASSPSPRTGDNSPLHF.

The rearrangement links TRBV7-2 to TRBJ2-7; 9 bases align to TRBD2. The assigned J gene may be wrong: the sequence end matches TRBJ2-5 better. Germline V gives CDR1 SGHTA, CDR2 FQGNSA. This CDR3 has 17 residues. The CDR3 spells CASSLDIWASGEETQYF. The CDR3 DNA reads TGTGCCAGCAGCTTAGATATATGGGCTAGCGGGGAAGAGACCCAGTACTTC.

The CDR3 DNA is TGTGCCAGCAGTCACGGGCCGGAGACCCAGTACTTC. Translating gives CASSHGPETQYF. This chain joins TRBV3-1 and TRBJ2-5; no reliable D call. The CDR3 extends over 12 amino acids. Trimming took 6 bases from V and 5 from J, leaving 10 bases between them. The germline V gene has CDR1 LGHDT and CDR2 YNNKEL (reference sequence).

The chain joins TRBV20-1 to TRBJ1-6; D remains ambiguous. Trimming removed 6 bases from V and 5 bases from J, with 11 bases in between. The germline gives CDR1 DFQATT, CDR2 SNEGSKA (reference sequence). The CDR3 contains 13 residues. CDR3 in DNA: TGCAGTGCGGGTCGGGGAGATAATTCACCCCTCCACTTT. Its translation: CSAGRGDNSPLHF.

This clonotype was seen a few times. The chain links TRBV5-1 to TRBJ2-3, with a weak D call TRBD1 (6 bases). The CDR3 has 16 residues. Deletions cut 4 bases from V and 2 bases from J, with 17 bases between. CDR1 is SGHRS, CDR2 YFSETQ, per germline. The CDR3 region is CASSPPAQGSTDTQYF. The CDR3 nucleotides read TGCGCCAGCAGCCCCCCTGCCCAGGGGTCCACAGATACGCAGTATTTT.

The V and J genes are TRBV6-5 and TRBJ2-3, with D maybe TRBD2 (6 bases). The CDR3 contains 15 residues. Trimming pared 6 bases from V and 0 bases from J, leaving 13 bases between. Germline CDR1 is MNHEY and CDR2 is SVGAGI. Here the CDR3 DNA reads TGTGCCAGCAGGGGGTCGGGACTGAGCACAGATACGCAGTATTTT. Encoded protein: CASRGSGLSTDTQYF.

This rearrangement joins TRBV28 to TRBJ2-3; 9 bases agree with TRBD2. CDR1 is MDHEN and CDR2 is SYDVKM in the germline V gene. CDR3 length: 15 amino acids. The ends lost 5 bases at V and 4 bases at J; junction bases unmatched: 7. The CDR3 sequence is CASSPTSGGSDTQYF. CDR3 sequence (DNA): TGTGCCAGCAGTCCGACTAGCGGTGGCTCAGATACGCAGTATTTT.

The gene calls are TRBV6-5 and TRBJ2-7; D gene ambiguous. The germline V gene encodes CDR1 MNHEY and CDR2 SVGAGI. The V end lost 0 bases, the J end lost 5 bases, and 5 bases lay between the germline ends. The CDR3 runs 12 residues. The CDR3 region is CASSYSPNEQYF. CDR3 coding DNA: TGTGCCAGCAGTTACTCACCCAACGAGCAGTACTTC.

The DNA for the CDR3 is TGTGCCAGCAGCTCCGACGGCGCAGGGGAGCAGTACTTC. Protein sequence: CASSSDGAGEQYF. The chain is built from TRBV7-2 and TRBJ2-7, with D possibly matching TRBD1 (5 bases). This CDR3 is built from 13 residues. V was trimmed by 4 bases and J by 7 bases, leaving 14 bases between them. The V gene's germline CDR1 is SGHTA and CDR2 FQGNSA.